The 5 T cell receptor beta chains below were found in one sample sequenced in a study of spatial heterogeneity in lung cancer (dated by TCRdb to between 2018 and 2021). Their recognized antigens are unknown. Study-wide findings and limitations: A correlation was observed between the number of expanded intratumoral alpha and beta TCRs and the tumor nonsynonymous mutation count.

Library creation used 5' RACE. The sequencing machine was a NextSeq 500. In TCRdb, the public reads were trimmed at Q25 with fastp and aligned with MiXCR, with productive beta chains retained. Each entry merges the rows of one CDR3 protein and shows their most common DNA and genes. The sample table records around 10,000 distinct CDR3 sequences; roughly an eighth of these occur just once. Of the sample, about 13% is held by the ten largest clones. Sample time point, as interpreted from the label and publication: sample taken at primary tumor resection. Sequenced here: lung tumor tissue, sampled at surgery. Receptor source: a male donor with early-stage non-small cell lung cancer.

This clonotype was found many times. This beta chain is a stray sequence in a library constructed for alpha chains; its clone size is not meaningful. The CDR3 DNA sequence: TGCGCCAGCAGCCAATCTACGGTGAACACTGAAGCTTTCTTT. Its translation is CASSQSTVNTEAFF. The rearrangement uses TRBV4-3 and TRBJ1-1; unclear D gene. The length of the CDR3 is 14 residues. Germline V gene data show CDR1 as LGHNA and CDR2 as YSLEER. V dropped 2 bases and J dropped 0 bases, with 7 bases sitting between them.

To note about this clonotype: For a library built for alpha chains, this beta chain is a stray read; little rests on its size. The genes are TRBV13 and TRBJ1-1; 9 positions match TRBD1. Germline V CDR1 and CDR2: PRHDT, FYEKMQ (reference sequence). The CDR3 is 15 amino acids. The trim removed 4 bases at V and 7 bases at J, leaving 10 bases unmatched. The CDR3 loop is CASSSRQGGYNEAFF. The CDR3, as DNA: TGTGCCAGCAGCTCCCGACAGGGGGGTTATAATGAAGCTTTCTTT.

With respect to this clonotype: This beta chain represents an off-target read in a library built for alpha chains; its size is of limited meaning. This chain links TRBV12-3 or TRBV12-4 with TRBJ2-7; TRBD1 is a possible D gene (5 bases). Between the trimmed V and J ends, which lost 1 base and 2 bases, there was a span of 9 bases. CDR3 size: 14 residues. The CDR3 spells CASSLVQGTYEQYF. The DNA of the CDR3 is TGTGCCAGCAGTTTAGTTCAGGGAACCTACGAGCAGTACTTC.

Many counts were recorded for this clonotype. This beta chain is off target for a library built for alpha chains, so its abundance means little. The V call is TRBV6-4, the J call TRBJ1-1, with D unresolved. CDR3 length: 12 residues. Trimming left V 6 bases short and J 4 bases short, with 9 bases between. Germline V gene data show CDR1 as MRHNA and CDR2 as SNTAGT. The CDR3 loop reads CASRMTGTEAFF. CDR3 sequence (DNA): TGTGCCAGCAGGATGACGGGCACTGAAGCTTTCTTT.

Turning to this clonotype: With the library built for alpha chains, this beta chain is off target and its frequency is not meaningful. The rearrangement uses TRBV5-1 and TRBJ1-6; TRBD1 matches at 9 bases. CDR3 length: 15 residues. Germline CDR1 is SGHRS and CDR2 is YFSETQ. The trim removed 4 bases at V and 8 bases at J, leaving 7 bases unmatched. DNA for the CDR3: TGCGCCAGCAGCCTTTCGGGACAGGGAGATTCACCCCTCCACTTT. Amino acids: CASSLSGQGDSPLHF.